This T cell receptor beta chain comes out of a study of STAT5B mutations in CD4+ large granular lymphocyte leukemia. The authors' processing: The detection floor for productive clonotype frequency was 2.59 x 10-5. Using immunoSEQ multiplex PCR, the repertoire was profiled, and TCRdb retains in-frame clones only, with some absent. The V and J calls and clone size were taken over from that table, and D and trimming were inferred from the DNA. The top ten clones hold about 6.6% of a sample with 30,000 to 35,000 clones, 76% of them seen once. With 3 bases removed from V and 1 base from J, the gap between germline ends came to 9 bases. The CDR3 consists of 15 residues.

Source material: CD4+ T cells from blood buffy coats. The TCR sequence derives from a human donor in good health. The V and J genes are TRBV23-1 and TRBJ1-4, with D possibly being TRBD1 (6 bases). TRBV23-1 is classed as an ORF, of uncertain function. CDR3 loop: CASSHPRGTNEKLFF. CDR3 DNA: TGCGCCAGCAGTCACCCCAGGGGAACTAATGAAAAACTGTTTTTT.